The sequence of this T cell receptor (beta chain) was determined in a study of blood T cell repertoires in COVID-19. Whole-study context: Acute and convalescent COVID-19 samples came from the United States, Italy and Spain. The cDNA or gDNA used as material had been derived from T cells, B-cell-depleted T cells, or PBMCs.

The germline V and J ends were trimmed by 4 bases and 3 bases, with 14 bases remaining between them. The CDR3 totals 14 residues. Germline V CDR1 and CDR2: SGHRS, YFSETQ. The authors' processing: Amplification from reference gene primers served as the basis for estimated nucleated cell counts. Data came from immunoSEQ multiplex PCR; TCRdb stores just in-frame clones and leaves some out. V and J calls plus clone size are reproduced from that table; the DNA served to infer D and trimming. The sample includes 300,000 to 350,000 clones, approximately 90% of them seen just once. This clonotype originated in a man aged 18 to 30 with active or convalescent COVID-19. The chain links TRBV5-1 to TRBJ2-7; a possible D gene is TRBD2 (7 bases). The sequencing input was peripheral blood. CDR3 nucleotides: TGCGCCAGCAGCCGTGGGGGCGGGGGCTACGAGCAGTACTTC. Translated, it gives CASSRGGGGYEQYF.